Detailed here is one TCR beta chain. What it recognizes is unknown. MiXCR, applied by TCRdb to the 5' RACE reads, yields one record per CDR3 protein. The table has 1,800,000 or so distinct CDR3 sequences, under 35% seen once. The CDR3 contains 14 residues. The entry originates in a study of identical twins. Study findings and constraints: Monozygotic twins shared more out-of-frame TCR alpha than recombination models predicted. Cross-sectional statistics underpinned the conclusions; the same donors were not followed. Whereas memory repertoires showed no such difference, abundant cord blood beta clonotypes carried fewer insertions.

V usage is TRBV21-1 and J usage is TRBJ1-5. TRBV21-1 is designated a pseudogene. Sequences were obtained from cord blood. This TCR was sampled from a newborn girl in good health. CDR3 loop: CASSKELANQPQHF. As DNA, the CDR3 is TGTGCCAGCAGCAAAGAGCTGGCCAATCAGCCCCAGCATTTT.